The 11 T cell receptor beta chains below all came from one sample that was sequenced in a study of graft-versus-host responses after intestinal transplantation. The assay was immunoSEQ multiplex PCR, and TCRdb's table has in-frame clones only and misses some. The sample has 15,000 to 20,000 clones, approximately 39% seen once. There were some 200,000 CFSE-labeled responder cells plated together with some 200,000 irradiated, violet-dye-labeled stimulator cells. Sequenced here: alloreactive CD8+ T cells from a mixed lymphocyte reaction culture, sampled before intestinal transplant. The subset is: CFSE-low proliferating T cells sorted from roughly 6-day pre-transplant mixed lymphocyte reaction (GvH or HvG direction). Every receptor here comes from a human patient who received an intestinal transplant.

This clone was found a few times. This rearrangement joins TRBV6-1 to TRBJ2-1; 7 positions match TRBD2. CDR1 is MNHNS, CDR2 SASEGT, per germline. The CDR3 extends over 14 amino acids. Trimming at V came to 4 bases and at J to 4 bases, leaving 4 bases not matched to a gene. The CDR3 DNA sequence: TGTGCCAGCAGTGGGGGGACTACATACAATGAGCAGTTCTTC. It codes for CASSGGTTYNEQFF.

This clone was counted only a few times. The chain employs TRBV5-1 and TRBJ2-5, with D hard to call. V dropped 2 bases and J dropped 6 bases, with 8 bases sitting between them. The CDR3 totals 12 residues. Germline V gene lookup returns CDR1 SGHRS and CDR2 YFSETQ. The CDR3 region has the DNA TGCGCCAGCAGCTTTGGGTGGAAGACCCAGTACTTC. Protein: CASSFGWKTQYF. Full variable domain (remainder filled in from reference TRBV5-1 and TRBJ2-5): KAGVTQTPRYLIKTRGQQVTLSCSPISGHRSVSWYQQTPGQGLQFLFEYFSETQRNKGNFPGRFSGRQFSNSRSEMNVSTLELGDSALYLCASSFGWKTQYFGPGTRLLVL.

The genes are TRBV6-5 and TRBJ2-5; D gene uncertain. The CDR3 is made up of 16 amino acids. V was clipped by 1 base and J by 4 bases, with 16 bases between them. Germline V lookup: CDR1 MNHEY, CDR2 SVGAGI. CDR3 sequence: CASSYYSPEIGETQYF. CDR3 nucleotide sequence: TGTGCCAGCAGTTACTACTCCCCGGAGATCGGAGAGACCCAGTACTTC.

This clone was picked up a small number of times. The chain is built from TRBV9 and TRBJ2-1, with TRBD1 identical over 11 bases. Germline V gene data show CDR1 as SGDLS and CDR2 as YYNGEE. V lost 0 bases to trimming and J lost 9 bases; unmatched junction nucleotides: 17. This CDR3 region has 19 residues. CDR3 bases: TGTGCCAGCAGCGTAGTGGGGGACAGGGGGTACGCGGGAGGCAGTGAGCAGTTCTTC. Translating it yields CASSVVGDRGYAGGSEQFF. The full variable domain, in which reference TRBV9 and TRBJ2-1 provide the parts outside the CDR3, is DSGVTQTPKHLITATGQRVTLRCSPRSGDLSVYWYQQSLDQGLQFLIQYYNGEERAKGNILERFSAQQFPDLHSELNLSSLELGDSALYFCASSVVGDRGYAGGSEQFFGPGTRLTVL.

This clone was detected a few times. The rearrangement links TRBV11-1 to TRBJ1-2; D gene uncertain. This CDR3 is built from 17 residues. Trimming shortened V by 7 bases and J by 5 bases, and 26 bases separated the two germline ends. Looked up from germline, CDR1 is SGHAT and CDR2 is FQDESV (reference sequence). The CDR3 region has the DNA TGTGCCAGCACCGGCCGCCGATTTGAAGTATTCGGATATGGCTACACCTTC. Translation: CASTGRRFEVFGYGYTF.

The CDR3 sequence is CASSQIWAGRRYEQYF. The CDR3 DNA reads as TGCGCCAGCAGCCAAATTTGGGCGGGAAGGCGGTACGAGCAGTACTTC. This chain links TRBV4-1 with TRBJ2-7; weak D call: TRBD2 (6 bases). This CDR3 contains 16 residues. V lost 2 bases and J 4 bases, leaving 18 bases between the germline ends. From germline, CDR1 is MGHRA and CDR2 YSYEKL.

V usage is TRBV7-9 and J usage is TRBJ2-7; TRBD2 aligns across 9 bases. Per the germline V gene, CDR1 is SEHNR and CDR2 is FQNEAQ (reference sequence). With V trimmed by 3 bases and J by 7 bases, 4 bases remained unmatched. The CDR3 runs to 13 residues. Here the CDR3 DNA reads TGTGCCAGCAGCTTTGGAGCGGGAGGAGAGCAGTACTTC. Protein product: CASSFGAGGEQYF.

The rearrangement joins TRBV11-2 to TRBJ2-2; D gene ambiguous. Germline lookup yields CDR1 SGHAT and CDR2 FQNNGV. V lost 2 bases and J lost 7, with 5 bases in between. This CDR3 is built from 12 residues. The CDR3, as DNA: TGTGCCAGCAGCTTATACTACGGGGAGCTGTTTTTT. This translates into CASSLYYGELFF.

Concerning this clone: Other DNA sequences within the sample encode an identical CDR3. Written as DNA, the CDR3 is TGTGCCAGCAGTTTAGGGGGGGCGGGCTACGAGCAGTACTTC. Its translation is CASSLGGAGYEQYF. The chain carries TRBV27 and TRBJ2-7; possible D gene TRBD2, 7 bases. Trimming cost V 2 bases and J 3 bases, with 11 bases left between them. CDR1 and CDR2 (germline): MNHEY, SMNVEV (reference sequence). The CDR3 consists of 14 residues.

This rearrangement joins TRBV9 to TRBJ2-5; TRBD2 matches 7 bases. The J call may be in error: the DNA end matches TRBJ2-7 better. Germline V gene sequence: CDR1 SGDLS, CDR2 YYNGEE. The CDR3 is 14 amino acids. As DNA, the CDR3 is TGTGCCAGCAGCCCACGGGAGGCAGCCTACGAGCAGTACTTC. Its protein is CASSPREAAYEQYF.

This clone has only a few counts. At one end the junction does not follow the germline gene, possibly because of a read error. This CDR3 reads CASSQTGTSGSDTQYF. The CDR3 DNA reads TGTGCCAGCAGCCAAACCGGGACTAGCGGGAGTGATACGCAGTATTTT. The V gene is TRBV4-1, the J gene TRBJ2-3; 14 bases line up with TRBD2. CDR1 is MGHRA and CDR2 is YSYEKL in the germline V gene. This CDR3 region has 16 residues.